A selection of T cell receptor beta chains follows, all from one sample in a study of T cell responses to AZD1222 COVID-19 vaccine. Sequencing used immunoSEQ multiplex PCR; TCRdb keeps in-frame clones, though not all of them. The sample holds 70,000 to 90,000 clones, roughly 85% seen once. Sample: peripheral blood, taken 28 days after the second AZD1222 dose. These receptors all stem from an adult who received the AZD1222 COVID-19 vaccine. The CDR3 runs from the conserved cysteine through the conserved F or W. Each record gives: D gene, clone size, J gene, V gene, CDR3 protein, CDR3 DNA. The D gene is left open where the match is weak. The size entry is marked missing in some rows and otherwise reads once, few, many or a size class.

- once TRBJ2-3 TRBV24-1 CATSDPGTFTDTQYF TGTGCCACCAGTGACCCAGGGACTTTCACAGATACGCAGTATTTT
TRBD1 - TRBJ1-5 TRBV3-1/TRBV3-2 CASSHSGGLVDSNQPQHF TGTGCCAGCAGCCATTCAGGGGGCTTGGTTGATAGCAATCAGCCCCAGCATTTT
- - TRBJ1-2 TRBV6-6 CASSPTGNYGYTF TGTGCCAGCAGCCCCACAGGGAACTATGGCTACACCTTC
- once TRBJ2-2 TRBV24-1 CATSVERANTGELFF TGTGCCACCAGTGTCGAGAGGGCGAACACCGGGGAGCTGTTTTTT
TRBD2 - TRBJ2-4 TRBV7-8 CASSVTGTSSVRYF TGTGCCAGCAGCGTCACGGGGACTAGCTCGGTTCGGTACTTC
- - TRBJ1-5 TRBV7-2 CASSREENQPQHF TGTGCCAGCAGCCGAGAGGAAAATCAGCCCCAGCATTTT
- - TRBJ2-2 TRBV15 CATSTGAGPSTGELFF TGTGCCACCAGCACCGGGGCAGGGCCGAGCACCGGGGAGCTGTTTTTT
- - TRBJ1-6 TRBV25-1 CASSEGLPLHF TGTGCCAGCAGTGAGGGGCTTCCCCTCCACTTT
TRBD1 - TRBJ1-2 TRBV19 CASQTRTGGSYGYTF TGTGCCAGCCAAACAAGGACAGGGGGATCCTATGGCTACACCTTC
- once TRBJ1-4 TRBV4-2 CASSQGTSGEKLFF TGTGCCAGCAGCCAAGGGACCTCAGGGGAAAAACTGTTTTTT
- - TRBJ1-3 TRBV5-1 CASSLEAAGNTIYF TGCGCCAGCAGCTTAGAAGCAGCCGGAAACACCATATATTTT
- once TRBJ2-5 TRBV5-4 CASSLETGYQETQYF TGTGCCAGCAGCTTGGAGACAGGCTACCAAGAGACCCAGTACTTC
- few TRBJ2-2 TRBV11-3 CASSWSGGPGELFF TGTGCCAGCAGCTGGTCCGGGGGGCCCGGGGAGCTGTTTTTT
TRBD1 - TRBJ1-5 TRBV5-4 CASSVAGQVNQPQHF TGTGCCAGCAGCGTAGCCGGACAGGTCAATCAGCCCCAGCATTTT
- - TRBJ1-4 TRBV28 CASRPTTNEKLFF TGTGCCAGCAGACCGACAACTAATGAAAAACTGTTTTTT
TRBD1 - TRBJ1-2 TRBV19 CAIADRGYGYTF TGTGCCATCGCCGACAGGGGGTACGGCTACACCTTC
- - TRBJ2-3 TRBV7-2 CASSLERTALRTDTQYF TGTGCCAGCAGCTTAGAAAGGACTGCCCTGCGGACAGATACGCAGTATTTT
TRBD2 - TRBJ2-5 TRBV6-2/TRBV6-3 CASSSGLAGEGETQYF TGTGCCAGCAGCTCAGGACTAGCGGGAGAGGGGGAGACCCAGTACTTC
- - TRBJ1-3 TRBV9 CASSVEGGKQTGNTIYF TGTGCCAGCAGCGTAGAGGGCGGCAAACAAACTGGAAACACCATATATTTT
TRBD1 - TRBJ2-5 TRBV7-2 CASSLWAQGFETQYF TGTGCCAGCAGCTTATGGGCACAGGGGTTCGAGACCCAGTACTTC
- - TRBJ1-1 TRBV7-9 CASSADKPTEAFF TGTGCCAGCAGTGCGGACAAACCCACTGAAGCTTTCTTT
- - TRBJ1-1 TRBV19 CASTQELNTEAFF TGTGCCAGTACCCAAGAGTTGAACACTGAAGCTTTCTTT
- - TRBJ1-2 TRBV3-1/TRBV3-2 CASSQGRMYGYTF TGTGCCAGCAGTCAGGGACGGATGTATGGCTACACCTTC
- - TRBJ2-3 TRBV7-9 CASSPDRDGRTDTQYF TGTGCCAGCAGCCCAGACCGGGACGGCAGGACAGATACGCAGTATTTT
- - TRBJ2-2 TRBV5-1 CASSGAVNTGELFF TGCGCCAGCAGCGGGGCGGTAAACACCGGGGAGCTGTTTTTT
- - TRBJ2-2 TRBV19 CASSILFASTGELFF TGTGCCAGTAGTATTTTATTCGCGAGCACCGGGGAGCTGTTTTTT
- - TRBJ1-3 TRBV11-3 CASSPPYSGNTIYF TGTGCCAGCAGCCCCCCGTACTCTGGAAACACCATATATTTT
TRBD2 - TRBJ2-1 TRBV2 CASREGLAESNEQFF TGTGCCAGTAGGGAGGGACTAGCGGAGAGCAATGAGCAGTTCTTC
- - TRBJ2-6 TRBV19 CASSIVAASSGANVLTF TGTGCCAGTAGTATAGTGGCTGCCAGCTCTGGGGCCAACGTCCTGACTTTC
TRBD1 - TRBJ2-6 TRBV10-3 CAILPGTGRSGANVLTF TGTGCCATCCTCCCTGGGACAGGGCGCTCTGGGGCCAACGTCCTGACTTTC
TRBD1 - TRBJ1-3 TRBV6-5 CASSPAQGGGNTIYF TGTGCCAGCAGTCCTGCGCAAGGGGGCGGAAACACCATATATTTT
- - TRBJ1-1 TRBV28 CASSSPPHTEAFF TGTGCCAGCAGTTCGCCTCCACACACTGAAGCTTTCTTT
- few TRBJ2-7 TRBV4-2 CASSQDMSEQYF TGTGCCAGCAGCCAAGATATGTCCGAGCAGTACTTC
TRBD2 - TRBJ2-1 TRBV27 CASSTQDFERTSGSLDEQFF TGTGCCAGCAGTACGCAAGACTTCGAAAGGACTAGCGGGAGTTTGGATGAGCAGTTCTTC
- few TRBJ2-2 TRBV28 CASSFVNSFTNTGELFF TGTGCCAGCAGTTTTGTAAACAGTTTTACGAACACCGGGGAGCTGTTTTTT
- - TRBJ1-4 TRBV25-1 CASSEFGKLFF TGTGCCAGCAGTGAATTCGGAAAACTGTTTTTT
- - TRBJ2-1 TRBV27 CASTLSQSASSYNEQFF TGTGCCAGCACCCTAAGTCAGAGCGCGAGCTCCTACAATGAGCAGTTCTTC
- - TRBJ2-2 TRBV6-5 CASTLASTGTGELFF TGTGCCAGCACCCTGGCCTCTACGGGGACCGGGGAGCTGTTTTTT